The 21 T cell receptor beta chains given below trace back to one sample, sequenced in a study of blood T cells in healthy people across ages. It was with a sample-barcoded 5' primer and a J-beta primer mix that a second PCR of roughly 7 to 11 cycles was run. One entry per CDR3 protein results from TCRdb running MiXCR on the 5' RACE reads. The sample has 750,000 to 850,000 distinct CDR3 sequences, roughly 25% seen once. The same sample was also used in a study of T cells of mothers and their children.

Source material: blood. The source of these receptors is a boy between 10 and 17 years old in good health.

The V and J genes are TRBV25-1 and TRBJ2-5, with TRBD1 matching 8 bases. From germline, CDR1 is MGHDK and CDR2 SYGVNS. The V gene end was trimmed by 7 bases and the J gene end by 1 base; junction bases not matched to a gene: 8. CDR3 length equals 15 residues. This chain's CDR3 is CASNQGASGQETQYF. The DNA of the CDR3 is TGTGCCAGCAATCAGGGGGCATCGGGCCAAGAGACCCAGTACTTC.

The CDR3 region is CASSDSATNEKLFF. CDR3 in DNA: TGTGCCAGCAGCGACAGTGCAACTAATGAAAAACTGTTTTTT. The chain has TRBV12-3 or TRBV12-4 and TRBJ1-4, with TRBD1 as a possible D gene (5 bases). This CDR3 comprises 14 residues. V was trimmed by 6 bases and J by 0 bases, leaving 8 bases between them.

V usage is TRBV24-1 and J usage is TRBJ2-5, with TRBD2 matching 10 bases. Per germline, CDR1 KGHDR and CDR2 SFDVKD. The trim removed 3 bases at V and 3 bases at J, leaving 0 bases unmatched. The CDR3 runs to 14 residues. This CDR3 reads CATSDTSGEETQYF. Here the CDR3 DNA reads TGTGCCACCAGTGATACTAGCGGGGAAGAGACCCAGTACTTC.

The chain links TRBV29-1 to TRBJ2-1; D gene ambiguous. The CDR3 covers 15 residues. Germline lookup yields CDR1 SQVTM and CDR2 ANQGSEA. Trimming pared 5 bases from V and 0 bases from J, leaving 14 bases between. This CDR3 is CSVKGGESSYNEQFF. The DNA of the CDR3 is TGCAGCGTTAAAGGCGGCGAGAGCTCCTACAATGAGCAGTTCTTC.

This chain connects TRBV7-2 to TRBJ2-3; TRBD2 is a possible D gene (6 bases). The CDR3 is 17 amino acids. Trimming cost V 5 bases and J 0 bases, with 18 bases left between them. Germline V gene lookup returns CDR1 SGHTA and CDR2 FQGNSA. In DNA form, the CDR3 reads TGTGCCAGCAGCGGGGTAGGGACTCGAACAAGCACAGATACGCAGTATTTT. This gives the protein CASSGVGTRTSTDTQYF.

The chain joins TRBV9 to TRBJ2-1; D gene uncertain. Trimming took 0 bases from V and 0 from J, leaving 7 bases between them. The CDR3 is 15 amino acids. Germline assignment: CDR1 SGDLS and CDR2 YYNGEE. CDR3 amino acids: CASSVEPSSYNEQFF. CDR3 DNA sequence: TGTGCCAGCAGCGTAGAGCCGAGCTCCTACAATGAGCAGTTCTTC.

CDR3 in amino acids: CANPGGPGGSPLHF. The DNA for the CDR3 is TGTGCCAATCCCGGAGGGCCGGGGGGTTCACCCCTCCACTTT. This chain links TRBV7-2 with TRBJ1-6, with a possible D match to TRBD1 (5 bases). Trimming took 10 bases from V and 9 from J, leaving 19 bases between them. This CDR3 contains 14 residues. CDR1 is SGHTA and CDR2 is FQGNSA in the germline V gene. Supplemented by reference TRBV7-2 and TRBJ1-6, the full variable domain reads GAGVSQSPSNKVTEKGKDVELRCDPISGHTALYWYRQSLGQGLEFLIYFQGNSAPDKSGLPSDRFSAERTGGSVSTLTIQRTQQEDSAVYLCANPGGPGGSPLHFGNGTRLTVT.

A few counts support this clonotype. The V and J genes are TRBV29-1 and TRBJ2-1, with 7 bases fitting TRBD2. The J segment lost 16 bases and the V segment lost 3 bases, leaving 9 bases of the junction unmatched. Germline V gives CDR1 SQVTM, CDR2 ANQGSEA. The CDR3 covers 11 residues. The CDR3 loop is CSVEGGRGRFF. The CDR3 DNA sequence: TGCAGCGTTGAGGGTGGGAGGGGCCGTTTCTTC.

This clonotype was observed a few times. V gene TRBV4-2 combines with J gene TRBJ2-1, with D tentatively TRBD2 (6 bases). Germline V gene sequence: CDR1 LGHNA, CDR2 YNFKEQ. This CDR3 is 17 amino acids long. Trimming left V 0 bases short and J 4 bases short, with 16 bases between. The CDR3 reads CASSQESYGGGYNEQFF. The CDR3 DNA follows: TGTGCCAGCAGCCAAGAATCATATGGCGGAGGGTACAATGAGCAGTTCTTC.

The sample holds a few counts of this clonotype. J is TRBJ2-3 and V is TRBV6-5; D remains unclear. Germline V gives CDR1 MNHEY, CDR2 SVGAGI. Between the trimmed V and J ends, which lost 1 base and 2 bases, there was a span of 4 bases. The CDR3 sequence is 13 residues long. Here the CDR3 DNA reads TGTGCCAGCAGTTACTTATCCACAGATACGCAGTATTTT. Residues: CASSYLSTDTQYF.

This clonotype was seen only a few times. Sequence at one end of the junction differs from germline and may be a read error. This chain links TRBV7-9 with TRBJ1-6; 8 bases are a match to TRBD1. The CDR3 spans 11 residues. Germline CDR1 reads SEHNR; CDR2 reads FQNEAQ (reference sequence). The CDR3 here is CASSTGQALSF. The CDR3 region has the DNA TGTGCCAGCAGCACGGGACAGGCCCTCTCCTTT.

This clonotype was picked up a small number of times. The chain joins TRBV2 to TRBJ1-1; D remains unclear. The CDR3 spans 13 residues. Trimming shortened V by 5 bases and J by 4 bases, and 11 bases separated the two germline ends. Germline loops: CDR1 SNHLY, CDR2 FYNNEI. The DNA of the CDR3 is TGTGCCAGCAGTCCCCCGGGTAGCACTGAAGCTTTCTTT. It translates to CASSPPGSTEAFF. The entire variable domain, with the rest obtained from reference TRBV2 and TRBJ1-1, is as follows: EPEVTQTPSHQVTQMGQEVILRCVPISNHLYFYWYRQILGQKVEFLVSFYNNEISEKSEIFDDQFSVERPDGSNFTLKIRSTKLEDSAMYFCASSPPGSTEAFFGQGTRLTVV.

This chain joins TRBV6-5 and TRBJ1-1; no clear D gene. V lost 2 bases, J lost 3 bases, and 13 bases lay in between. CDR1 and CDR2 (germline): MNHEY, SVGAGI. The CDR3 sequence is 15 residues long. In DNA, the CDR3 is TGTGCCAGCAGTTACAGGTGGGCCCGGGACACTGAAGCTTTCTTT. Translation gives CASSYRWARDTEAFF.

In this sample, this clonotype turned up a few times. The chain carries TRBV7-8 and TRBJ2-1; D perhaps matches TRBD2 (7 bases). The CDR3 is 16 residues long. V lost 2 bases to trimming and J lost 7 bases, with 18 bases between them. Germline CDR1 and CDR2: SGHVS and FQNEAQ. CDR3 protein: CASSLMAGAIPNEQFF. DNA of the CDR3: TGTGCCAGCAGCTTAATGGCGGGGGCCATACCGAATGAGCAGTTCTTC.

The chain carries TRBV7-2 and TRBJ1-1, with TRBD1 as a possible D gene (5 bases). Germline loops: CDR1 SGHTA, CDR2 FQGNSA. Trimming pared 1 base from V and 5 bases from J, leaving 14 bases between. The CDR3 is 15 amino acids. CDR3 in amino acids: CASSLEVAWGTEAFF. For the CDR3, the DNA is TGTGCCAGCAGCTTAGAAGTCGCTTGGGGGACTGAAGCTTTCTTT.

V and J are TRBV11-2 and TRBJ2-1; 8 nucleotides match TRBD1. J gave up 4 bases and V 6 bases, and 8 bases lay outside the gene matches. Germline CDR1 is SGHAT and CDR2 is FQNNGV. The CDR3 has 15 residues. The CDR3 DNA sequence: TGTGCCAGCAGATTCGGGACAGGTCCTTACAATGAGCAGTTCTTC. This codes for CASRFGTGPYNEQFF.

The rearrangement joins TRBV15 to TRBJ2-2; unclear D gene. The CDR3 is made up of 13 amino acids. Germline V gives CDR1 LNHNV, CDR2 YYDKDF (reference sequence). Deletions cut 8 bases from V and 3 bases from J, with 10 bases between. The CDR3: CATRDGYTGELFF. CDR3 DNA: TGTGCCACCCGCGACGGATACACCGGGGAGCTGTTTTTT.

In its sample, this clonotype was seen a few times. V gene TRBV18 combines with J gene TRBJ2-1; 7 nucleotides agree with TRBD1. Germline CDR1 reads KGHSH; CDR2 reads LQKENI. V dropped 5 bases and J dropped 2; count of bases not matched to a gene: 6. The CDR3 extends over 15 amino acids. This CDR3 reads CASSGRTGTYNEQFF. The DNA for the CDR3 is TGTGCCAGCTCAGGCCGGACAGGAACCTACAATGAGCAGTTCTTC. The entire variable domain, with the rest obtained from reference TRBV18 and TRBJ2-1, is as follows: NAGVMQNPRHLVRRRGQEARLRCSPMKGHSHVYWYRQLPEEGLKFMVYLQKENIIDESGMPKERFSAEFPKEGPSILRIQQVVRGDSAAYFCASSGRTGTYNEQFFGPGTRLTVL.

This clonotype turned up a few times. V and J are TRBV5-1 and TRBJ1-1; D not resolved. Germline V gives CDR1 SGHRS, CDR2 YFSETQ. The CDR3 runs to 14 residues. V was pared by 2 bases and J by 2 bases, with 10 bases between. As DNA, the CDR3 is TGCGCCAGCAGCTTCGCAGGAGCTAACACTGAAGCTTTCTTT. Residues: CASSFAGANTEAFF.

This chain joins TRBV5-1 and TRBJ2-7; D possibly corresponds to TRBD2 (6 bases). Trimming removed 5 bases at V and 0 bases at J, with 9 bases between. Germline loops: CDR1 SGHRS, CDR2 YFSETQ. CDR3 size: 13 residues. The CDR3 bases are TGCGCCAGCAGGGAGGGGAACTCCTACGAGCAGTACTTC. As protein: CASREGNSYEQYF.

The chain couples TRBV10-3 to TRBJ2-7; 9 bases align to TRBD2. This CDR3 has 15 residues. The ends lost 4 bases at V and 4 bases at J; junction bases unmatched: 8. The germline V gene has CDR1 ENHRY and CDR2 SYGVKD. The CDR3 bases are TGTGCCATCAGTGTCGCGGGAGGGCCGGTTTACGAGCAGTACTTC. It translates to CAISVAGGPVYEQYF.